This T cell receptor (beta chain) emerged from a study of cytotoxic CD8 clonotypes in ibrutinib-treated CLL. V shed 1 base and J shed 8 bases, with 15 bases lying between them. Per the germline V gene, CDR1 is LGHNA and CDR2 is YSLEER. CDR3 length: 15 residues. Data came from immunoSEQ multiplex PCR; TCRdb stores just in-frame clones and leaves some out. Here the sample spans about 310,000 clones, around four fifths being singletons. This receptor was obtained from a human donor with chronic lymphocytic leukemia. Source: PBMCs, taken before ibrutinib treatment. The chain is built from TRBV4-3 and TRBJ2-1; D is possibly TRBD2 (5 bases). The CDR3 loop is CASSQVASQGYEQFF. The CDR3 DNA reads as TGCGCCAGCAGCCAAGTAGCTAGCCAAGGTTATGAGCAGTTCTTC.